The 22 T cell receptor beta chains given below trace back to one sample, sequenced in a study of T-cell memory formation after mild COVID-19. TCRdb independently ran MiXCR on the 5' RACE reads; one entry per CDR3 protein. This table holds about 180,000 distinct CDR3 sequences, 16% found once. Sequencing input: PBMCs or a T cell subset sorted from them (not recorded which). The receptors stem from an adult woman who had mild COVID-19 (a few samples of this study predate the infection). Cell type and time point are not known.

This clonotype has a handful of counts. This chain links TRBV7-9 with TRBJ1-1; the D gene is possibly TRBD1 (5 bases). Trimming cost V 1 base and J 6 bases, with 9 bases left between them. CDR3 length: 13 amino acids. Germline values: CDR1 SEHNR, CDR2 FQNEAQ (reference sequence). CDR3 residues: CASSLGRGAEAFF. CDR3 DNA sequence: TGTGCCAGCAGCTTAGGGAGAGGGGCTGAAGCTTTCTTT. Based on the CDR3 plus reference TRBV7-9 and TRBJ1-1, the full variable domain is DTGVSQNPRHKITKRGQNVTFRCDPISEHNRLYWYRQTLGQGPEFLTYFQNEAQLEKSRLLSDRFSAERPKGSFSTLEIQRTEQGDSAMYLCASSLGRGAEAFFGQGTRLTVV.

This clonotype was found a few times. V usage is TRBV4-2 and J usage is TRBJ2-7, with 14 bases aligning to TRBD2. V shed 3 bases and J 2 bases; nucleotides not matched to a gene: 6. This CDR3 is built from 17 residues. In germline, CDR1 is LGHNA, CDR2 YNFKEQ. The CDR3 protein is CASSQAGTSGRTYEQYF. CDR3 in DNA: TGTGCCAGCAGCCAGGCCGGGACTAGCGGGAGAACCTACGAGCAGTACTTC.

The CDR3 reads CASSPDRGRGSQPQHF. CDR3 nucleotides: TGTGCCAGCTCACCCGACAGGGGAAGGGGTAGTCAGCCCCAGCATTTT. The rearrangement uses TRBV18 and TRBJ1-5, with TRBD1 identical over 8 bases. Germline-derived CDR1 and CDR2 are KGHSH and LQKENI. The CDR3 totals 16 residues. V trimming: 3 bases; J trimming: 6 bases; junction bases outside the gene matches: 10.

Ten or more counts support this clonotype. This sequence joins TRBV6-2 or TRBV6-3 and TRBJ2-2; the D is unclear. The CDR3 totals 14 residues. The V gene's germline CDR1 is MNHEY and CDR2 SVGEGT. The V end lost 7 bases, the J end lost 6 bases, and 15 bases lay between the germline ends. This CDR3 is CASKIEQRAGELFF. The CDR3 nucleotides read TGTGCCAGCAAGATCGAGCAAAGGGCCGGGGAGCTGTTTTTT.

Ten or more counts support this clonotype. V and J are TRBV18 and TRBJ2-7; TRBD1 agrees at 10 bases. The CDR3 is 14 residues long. The V gene end was trimmed by 3 bases and the J gene end by 2 bases; junction bases not matched to a gene: 1. CDR1 KGHSH and CDR2 LQKENI come from the germline V gene. The CDR3 nucleotides read TGTGCCAGCTCACCCGGACAGGGGGCCTACGAGCAGTACTTC. This encodes CASSPGQGAYEQYF.

CDR3 in amino acids: CASSAGQSSYNEQFF. CDR3 coding DNA: TGTGCCAGCAGCGCGGGACAGAGCTCCTACAATGAGCAGTTCTTC. The J gene is TRBJ2-1, the V gene TRBV7-9, with D perhaps matching TRBD1 (7 bases). This CDR3 comprises 15 residues. The germline gives CDR1 SEHNR, CDR2 FQNEAQ (reference sequence). The ends were cut back, 5 bases at V and 0 bases at J, with 11 bases in the middle.

This chain uses TRBV6-6 with TRBJ1-2; 8 bases match TRBD1. Germline V gene sequence: CDR1 MNHNY, CDR2 SVGAGI (reference sequence). This CDR3 comprises 15 residues. The V and J ends lost 6 bases and 4 bases, in that order; junction bases with no gene match: 10. The CDR3 DNA reads as TGTGCCAGCAGAGAACAGGGGGTACTCGGCTATGGCTACACCTTC. This codes for CASREQGVLGYGYTF.

The genes are TRBV19 and TRBJ2-5; no clear D gene. Trimming stripped 5 bases from V and 0 bases from J, with 10 bases between. The CDR3 runs 14 residues. CDR1 and CDR2 (germline): LNHDA, SQIVND (reference sequence). The CDR3 nucleotides read TGTGCCAGTAGTCCCCCTGAGTACCAAGAGACCCAGTACTTC. This gives the protein CASSPPEYQETQYF.

V is TRBV5-1 and J is TRBJ1-1, with D unresolved. Trimming took off 0 bases at V and 1 base at J, with 10 bases between the two ends. This CDR3 has 15 amino acids. Germline V gene sequence: CDR1 SGHRS, CDR2 YFSETQ. The CDR3 region is CASSLEGSANTEAFF. CDR3 coding DNA: TGCGCCAGCAGCTTGGAGGGATCGGCGAACACTGAAGCTTTCTTT.

This clonotype has only a few counts. The chain combines TRBV7-2 with TRBJ1-1; D may be TRBD1 (6 bases). Trimming took off 1 base at V and 11 bases at J, with 20 bases between the two ends. The CDR3 is 15 residues long. Germline values: CDR1 SGHTA, CDR2 FQGNSA. The CDR3 nucleotides read TGTGCCAGCAGCTTAGATTTCAGGGGCTACGACGGGGCTTTCTTT. Amino acids: CASSLDFRGYDGAFF.

This clonotype was counted between two and nine times. The chain recombines TRBV20-1 with TRBJ1-1; the D gene is possibly TRBD1 (6 bases). The CDR3 is made up of 15 amino acids. Trimming removed 2 bases at V and 7 bases at J, with 20 bases between. The germline gives CDR1 DFQATT, CDR2 SNEGSKA (reference sequence). The CDR3 here is CSARRYSTGLSEAFF. The CDR3 DNA reads TGCAGTGCTAGACGCTATTCGACAGGTTTAAGTGAAGCTTTCTTT.

This chain uses TRBV20-1 with TRBJ1-4; D remains unclear. V lost 0 bases, J lost 8 bases, and 13 bases lay in between. The CDR3 has 14 amino acids. Germline V gene lookup returns CDR1 DFQATT and CDR2 SNEGSKA (reference sequence). The CDR3 DNA reads TGCAGTGCTAGAGAGTCGGGCTTAAGGGAAAAACTGTTTTTT. Its translation: CSARESGLREKLFF.

V gene TRBV5-1 combines with J gene TRBJ1-5; TRBD1 might be the D (5 bases). In germline, CDR1 is SGHRS, CDR2 YFSETQ. Trimming left V 1 base short and J 0 bases short, with 8 bases between. The CDR3 has 15 residues. In DNA, the CDR3 is TGCGCCAGCAGCTTGACGGGGGATAGCAATCAGCCCCAGCATTTT. It is translated as CASSLTGDSNQPQHF. The full variable domain, its missing parts supplied by reference TRBV5-1 and TRBJ1-5, is KAGVTQTPRYLIKTRGQQVTLSCSPISGHRSVSWYQQTPGQGLQFLFEYFSETQRNKGNFPGRFSGRQFSNSRSEMNVSTLELGDSALYLCASSLTGDSNQPQHFGDGTRLSIL.

This clonotype was picked up a small number of times. The chain links TRBV2 to TRBJ2-2, with 8 nucleotides matching TRBD2. The CDR3 spans 15 residues. The germline gives CDR1 SNHLY, CDR2 FYNNEI. Trimming cost V 6 bases and J 2 bases; bases outside gene matches: 5. The CDR3 DNA reads TGTGCCAGCAGGATACTAGCGGATAACACCGGGGAGCTGTTTTTT. Residues: CASRILADNTGELFF.

V is TRBV14 and J is TRBJ1-6, with D tentatively TRBD1 (6 bases). This CDR3 spans 16 amino acids. CDR1 and CDR2 from the germline V gene are SGHDN and FVKESK. Trimming pared 4 bases from V and 8 bases from J, leaving 18 bases between. CDR3 nucleotide sequence: TGTGCCAGCAGCCCCAAAAGACGGGGGCGGCATTCACCCCTCCACTTT. It yields the protein CASSPKRRGRHSPLHF.

The chain carries TRBV10-3 and TRBJ2-7; 9 positions match TRBD2. Germline CDR1 is ENHRY and CDR2 is SYGVKD. Trimming took 0 bases from V and 5 from J; bases not matched to a gene: 14. This CDR3 has 18 residues. The CDR3 reads CAISESRTLAGGGHEQYF. The CDR3 nucleotides are TGTGCCATCAGTGAGTCGAGGACATTGGCGGGAGGGGGCCACGAGCAGTACTTC.

The CDR3: CASSKEGRLAASTDTQYF. The DNA of the CDR3 is TGTGCCAGCAGCAAAGAGGGGAGACTAGCGGCAAGCACAGATACGCAGTATTTT. The chain carries TRBV21-1 and TRBJ2-3; the table names TRBD2, a call not compared with the DNA. TRBV21-1 is listed as a pseudogene. The CDR3 is made up of 18 amino acids.

This clonotype was picked up a small number of times. The rearrangement links TRBV30 to TRBJ1-2; D is uncertain. Germline CDR1 GTSNPN, CDR2 SVGIG (reference sequence). Trimming stripped 1 base from V and 10 bases from J, with 16 bases between. The CDR3 length is 13 residues. The chain's CDR3 is CAWSGVHTAPYTF. CDR3 DNA: TGTGCCTGGAGTGGCGTACACACAGCCCCCTACACCTTC.

This chain joins TRBV7-6 and TRBJ1-1; TRBD1 agrees at 8 bases. CDR3 length equals 17 residues. Looked up from germline, CDR1 is SGHVS and CDR2 is FNYEAQ. Trimming at V came to 6 bases and at J to 6 bases, leaving 18 bases not matched to a gene. CDR3 DNA sequence: TGTGCCAGCAGTCCTGCCGGGACAGGCCTTCGGGGGGCTGAAGCTTTCTTT. Amino acids: CASSPAGTGLRGAEAFF.

The rearrangement joins TRBV19 to TRBJ1-5; 9 bases align to TRBD1. Germline CDR1 and CDR2: LNHDA and SQIVND (reference sequence). This CDR3 has 16 residues. V trimming: 5 bases; J trimming: 4 bases; junction bases outside the gene matches: 9. For the CDR3, the DNA is TGTGCCAGTAGTCCTCGGGACAGGGCCCTTAATCAGCCCCAGCATTTT. This codes for CASSPRDRALNQPQHF.

CDR3 nucleotides: TGTGCCAGCAGTTTAGAGGACTTTGGGAGCAATCAGCCCCAGCATTTT. As protein: CASSLEDFGSNQPQHF. The genes are TRBV12-3 or TRBV12-4 and TRBJ1-5, with unresolved D. V gave up 1 base and J gave up 1 base, with 11 bases separating them. The CDR3 extends over 16 amino acids.

There are a few counts of this clonotype. The chain links TRBV7-3 to TRBJ2-6, with D possibly TRBD1 on 5 matching bases. Germline V gives CDR1 SGHTA, CDR2 FQGTGA. V was shortened by 2 bases and J by 2 bases, with 7 bases between the two germline ends. The CDR3 extends over 15 amino acids. DNA for the CDR3: TGTGCCAGCAGCTTAGTAGGGGCTGGGGCCAACGTCCTGACTTTC. Its protein is CASSLVGAGANVLTF.